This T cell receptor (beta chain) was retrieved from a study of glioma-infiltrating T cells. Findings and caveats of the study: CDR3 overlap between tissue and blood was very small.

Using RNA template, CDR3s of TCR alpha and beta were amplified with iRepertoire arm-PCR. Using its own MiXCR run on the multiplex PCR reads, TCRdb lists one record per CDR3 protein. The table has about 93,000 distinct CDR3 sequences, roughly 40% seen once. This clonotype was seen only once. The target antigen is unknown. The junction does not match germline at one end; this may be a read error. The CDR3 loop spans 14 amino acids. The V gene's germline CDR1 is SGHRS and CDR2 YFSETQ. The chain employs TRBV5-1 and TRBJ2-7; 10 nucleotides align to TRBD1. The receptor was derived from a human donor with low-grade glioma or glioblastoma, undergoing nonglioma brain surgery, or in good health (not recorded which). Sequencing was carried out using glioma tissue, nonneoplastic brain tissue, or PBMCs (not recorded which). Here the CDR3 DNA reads TGCGCCAGCACCTTTGGACAGGGGGGCTACAAGCAGTACTTC. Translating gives CASTFGQGGYKQYF. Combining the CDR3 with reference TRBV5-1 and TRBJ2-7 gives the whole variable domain KAGVTQTPRYLIKTRGQQVTLSCSPISGHRSVSWYQQTPGQGLQFLFEYFSETQRNKGNFPGRFSGRQFSNSRSEMNVSTLELGDSALYLCASTFGQGGYKQYFGPGTRLTVT.